This T cell receptor (beta chain) emerged from a study of tumor-infiltrating lymphocytes in primary liver carcinoma. A primer in the constant region served to generate TCR beta cDNA from 500 to 600 ng of total RNA. Nested multiplex PCR, run for three rounds with slightly modified ARM-PCR, yielded TCR beta libraries. Amplification in the first two PCR rounds was performed using TRBV1-TRBV30 forward primers and a C-beta reverse primer for 10 cycles each. MiXCR was run by TCRdb on the multiplex PCR reads, yielding one entry per CDR3 protein. The sample contains fewer than 250,000 distinct CDR3 sequences, around four fifths of which appear only once. Taking about 18-32 mg of unsorted bulk tissue, the authors co-extracted RNA and DNA. The germline V gene has CDR1 SQVTM and CDR2 ANQGSEA. V lost 6 bases and J lost 0, with 14 bases in between. The CDR3 totals 14 residues.

The receptor comes from a man aged 40-49 years with primary liver carcinoma and hepatitis B virus infection. The chain couples TRBV29-1 to TRBJ1-1; D is ambiguous. Sequencing input: tumor tissue from primary liver carcinoma. CDR3 residues: CSVQSEMMNTEAFF. Here the CDR3 DNA reads TGCAGCGTCCAGTCCGAGATGATGAACACTGAAGCTTTCTTT.